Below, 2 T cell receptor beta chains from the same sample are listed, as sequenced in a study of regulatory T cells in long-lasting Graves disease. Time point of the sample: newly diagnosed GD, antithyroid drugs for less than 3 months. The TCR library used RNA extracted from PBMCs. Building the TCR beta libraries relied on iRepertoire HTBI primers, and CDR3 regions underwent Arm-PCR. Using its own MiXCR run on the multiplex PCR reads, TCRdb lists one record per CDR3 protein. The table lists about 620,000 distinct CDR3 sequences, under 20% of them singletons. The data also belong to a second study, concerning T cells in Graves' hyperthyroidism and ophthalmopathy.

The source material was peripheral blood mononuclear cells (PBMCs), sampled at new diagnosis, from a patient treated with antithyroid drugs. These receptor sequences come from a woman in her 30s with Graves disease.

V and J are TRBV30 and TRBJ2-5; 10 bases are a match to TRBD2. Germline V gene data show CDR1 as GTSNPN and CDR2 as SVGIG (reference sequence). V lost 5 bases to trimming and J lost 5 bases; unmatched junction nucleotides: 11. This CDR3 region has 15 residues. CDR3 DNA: TGTGCCTGGGCGCAGCTAGCGGGAGTGGGGGAGACCCAGTACTTC. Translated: CAWAQLAGVGETQYF.

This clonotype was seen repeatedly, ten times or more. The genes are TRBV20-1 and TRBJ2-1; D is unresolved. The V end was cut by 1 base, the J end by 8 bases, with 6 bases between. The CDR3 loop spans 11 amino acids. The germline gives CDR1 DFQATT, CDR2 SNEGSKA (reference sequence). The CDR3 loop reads CSARAAHEQFF. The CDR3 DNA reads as TGCAGTGCTAGAGCTGCGCATGAGCAGTTCTTC.